The present entry profiles one TCR beta chain with its context. Sequenced by immunoSEQ multiplex PCR; TCRdb stores in-frame clones only, minus some. This sample has 320,000 or so clones, with about nine tenths found just once. The sample comes from a study of blood T cell repertoires in COVID-19. Germline assignment: CDR1 SEHNR and CDR2 FQNEAQ (reference sequence). The CDR3 sequence is 15 residues long. V was pared by 4 bases and J by 5 bases, with 15 bases between. This receptor was taken from a man aged 55 to 70 who had recovered from COVID-19. Sequencing was performed on PBMCs or T cells enriched from blood (not recorded which). The chain carries TRBV7-9 and TRBJ2-1; D may be TRBD2 (6 bases). CDR3 DNA sequence: TGTGCCAGCAGCTCCCCAGCGGGCCATAACAATGAGCAGTTCTTC. This codes for CASSSPAGHNNEQFF.